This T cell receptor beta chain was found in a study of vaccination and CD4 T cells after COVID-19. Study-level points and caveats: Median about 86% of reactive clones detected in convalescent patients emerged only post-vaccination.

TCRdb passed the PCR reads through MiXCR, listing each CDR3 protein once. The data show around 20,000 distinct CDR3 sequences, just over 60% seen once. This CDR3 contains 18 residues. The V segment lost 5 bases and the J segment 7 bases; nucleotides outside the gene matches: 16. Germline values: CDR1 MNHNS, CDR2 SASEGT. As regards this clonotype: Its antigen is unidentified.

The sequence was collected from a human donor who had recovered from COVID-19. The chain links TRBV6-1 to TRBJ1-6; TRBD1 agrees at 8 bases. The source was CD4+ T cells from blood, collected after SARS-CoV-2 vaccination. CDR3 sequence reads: CASSRDPGGAGPNSPLHF. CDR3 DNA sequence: TGTGCCAGCAGTCGAGACCCAGGGGGCGCCGGCCCGAATTCACCCCTCCACTTT.